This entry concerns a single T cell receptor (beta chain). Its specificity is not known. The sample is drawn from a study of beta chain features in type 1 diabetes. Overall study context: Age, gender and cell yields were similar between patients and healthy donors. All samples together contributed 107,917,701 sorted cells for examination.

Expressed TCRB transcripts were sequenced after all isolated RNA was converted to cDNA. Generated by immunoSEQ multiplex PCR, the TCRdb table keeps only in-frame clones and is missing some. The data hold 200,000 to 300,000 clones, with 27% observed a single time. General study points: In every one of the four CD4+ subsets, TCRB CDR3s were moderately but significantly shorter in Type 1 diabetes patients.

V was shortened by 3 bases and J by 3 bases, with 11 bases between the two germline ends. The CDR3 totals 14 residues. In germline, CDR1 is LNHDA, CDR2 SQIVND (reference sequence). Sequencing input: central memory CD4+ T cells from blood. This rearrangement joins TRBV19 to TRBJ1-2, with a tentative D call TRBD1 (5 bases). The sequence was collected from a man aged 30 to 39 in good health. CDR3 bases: TGTGCCAGTAGTATTCAGCAGGGCGACTATGGCTACACCTTC. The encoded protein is CASSIQQGDYGYTF.